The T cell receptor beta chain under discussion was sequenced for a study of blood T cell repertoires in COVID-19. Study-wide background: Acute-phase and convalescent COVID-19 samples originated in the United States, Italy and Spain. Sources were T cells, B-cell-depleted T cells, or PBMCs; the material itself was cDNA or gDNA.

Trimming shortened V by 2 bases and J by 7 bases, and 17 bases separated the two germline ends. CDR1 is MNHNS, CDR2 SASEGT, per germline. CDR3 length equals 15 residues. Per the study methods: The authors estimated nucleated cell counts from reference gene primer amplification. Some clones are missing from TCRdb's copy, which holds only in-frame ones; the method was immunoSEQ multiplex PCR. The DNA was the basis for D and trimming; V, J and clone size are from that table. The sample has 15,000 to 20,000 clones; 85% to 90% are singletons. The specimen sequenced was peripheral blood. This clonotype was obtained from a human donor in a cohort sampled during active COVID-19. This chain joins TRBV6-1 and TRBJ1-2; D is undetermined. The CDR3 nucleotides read TGTGCCAGCAGTGAAATAGCCCCCTTGATCGGTGGCTACACCTTC. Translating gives CASSEIAPLIGGYTF.